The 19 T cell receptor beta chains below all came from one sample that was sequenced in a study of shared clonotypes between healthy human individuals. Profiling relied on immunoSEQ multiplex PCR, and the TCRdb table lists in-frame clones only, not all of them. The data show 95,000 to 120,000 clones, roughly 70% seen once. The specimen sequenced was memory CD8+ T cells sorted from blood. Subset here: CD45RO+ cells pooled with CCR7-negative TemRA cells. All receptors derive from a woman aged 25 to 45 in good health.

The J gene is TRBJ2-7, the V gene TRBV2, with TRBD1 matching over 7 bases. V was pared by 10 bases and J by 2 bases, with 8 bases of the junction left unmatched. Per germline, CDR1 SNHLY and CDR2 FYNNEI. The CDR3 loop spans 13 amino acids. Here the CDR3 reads CATGTGVPYEQYF. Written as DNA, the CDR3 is TGTGCCACCGGTACAGGGGTGCCCTACGAGCAGTACTTC.

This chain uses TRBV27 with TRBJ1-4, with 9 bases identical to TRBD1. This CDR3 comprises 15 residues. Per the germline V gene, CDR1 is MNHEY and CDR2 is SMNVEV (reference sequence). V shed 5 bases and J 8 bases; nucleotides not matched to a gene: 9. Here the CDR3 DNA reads TGTGCCAGCAGTCCCGGACAGGGGCTTTGGGAAAAACTGTTTTTT. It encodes CASSPGQGLWEKLFF.

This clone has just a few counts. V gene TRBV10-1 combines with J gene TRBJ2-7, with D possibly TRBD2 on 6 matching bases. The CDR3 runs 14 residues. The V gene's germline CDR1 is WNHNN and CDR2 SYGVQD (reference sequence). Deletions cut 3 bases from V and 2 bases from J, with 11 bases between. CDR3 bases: TGCGCCAGCAGTGACACTAGCAGCCCCTACGAGCAGTACTTC. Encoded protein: CASSDTSSPYEQYF.

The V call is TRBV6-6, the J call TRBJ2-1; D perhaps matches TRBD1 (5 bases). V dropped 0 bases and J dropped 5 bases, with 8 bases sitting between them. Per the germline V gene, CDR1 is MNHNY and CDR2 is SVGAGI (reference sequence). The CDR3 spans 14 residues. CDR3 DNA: TGTGCCAGCAGTTACTCTGACAGCGACAATGAGCAGTTCTTC. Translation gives CASSYSDSDNEQFF.

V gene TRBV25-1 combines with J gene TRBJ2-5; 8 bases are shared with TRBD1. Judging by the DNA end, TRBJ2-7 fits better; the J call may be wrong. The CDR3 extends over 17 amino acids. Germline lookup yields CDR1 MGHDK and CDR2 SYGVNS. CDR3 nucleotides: TGTGCCAGCAGTGGGGTGCCAGGGGGCTCAGAAGGGCACGAGCAGTACTTC. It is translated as CASSGVPGGSEGHEQYF.

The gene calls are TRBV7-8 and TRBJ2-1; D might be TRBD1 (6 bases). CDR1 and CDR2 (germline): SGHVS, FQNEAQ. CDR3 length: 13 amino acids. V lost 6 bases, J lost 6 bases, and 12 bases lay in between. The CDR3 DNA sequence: TGTGCCAGCAGATTCAGGGGTGGCAATGAGCAGTTCTTC. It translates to CASRFRGGNEQFF.

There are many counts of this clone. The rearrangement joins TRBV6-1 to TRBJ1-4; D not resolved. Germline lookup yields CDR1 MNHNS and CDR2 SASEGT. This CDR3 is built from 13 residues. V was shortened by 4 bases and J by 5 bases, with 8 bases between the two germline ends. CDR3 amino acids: CASSAADNEKLFF. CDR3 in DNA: TGTGCCAGCAGTGCGGCGGACAATGAAAAACTGTTTTTT.

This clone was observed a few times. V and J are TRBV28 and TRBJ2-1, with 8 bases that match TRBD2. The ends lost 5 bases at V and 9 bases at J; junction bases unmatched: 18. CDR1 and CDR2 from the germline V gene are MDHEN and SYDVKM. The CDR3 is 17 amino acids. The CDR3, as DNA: TGTGCCAGCAGTAAATTAACGTGGCTAGCGGCGGGGGGTGAGCAGTTCTTC. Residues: CASSKLTWLAAGGEQFF. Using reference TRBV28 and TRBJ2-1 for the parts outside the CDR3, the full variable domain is DVKVTQSSRYLVKRTGEKVFLECVQDMDHENMFWYRQDPGLGLRLIYFSYDVKMKEKGDIPEGYSVSREKKERFSLILESASTNQTSMYLCASSKLTWLAAGGEQFFGPGTRLTVL.

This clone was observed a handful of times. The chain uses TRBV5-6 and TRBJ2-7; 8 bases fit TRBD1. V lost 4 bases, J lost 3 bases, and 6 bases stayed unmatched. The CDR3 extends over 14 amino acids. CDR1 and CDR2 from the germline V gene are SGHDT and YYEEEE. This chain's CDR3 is CASSQDRVHYEQYF. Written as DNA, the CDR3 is TGTGCCAGCAGCCAGGACAGGGTACACTACGAGCAGTACTTC.

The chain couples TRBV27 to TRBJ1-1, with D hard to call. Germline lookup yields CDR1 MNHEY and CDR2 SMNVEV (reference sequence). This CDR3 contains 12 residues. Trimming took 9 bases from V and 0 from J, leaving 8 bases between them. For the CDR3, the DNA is TGTGCCAGTGGCCCGGTGAACACTGAAGCTTTCTTT. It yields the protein CASGPVNTEAFF.

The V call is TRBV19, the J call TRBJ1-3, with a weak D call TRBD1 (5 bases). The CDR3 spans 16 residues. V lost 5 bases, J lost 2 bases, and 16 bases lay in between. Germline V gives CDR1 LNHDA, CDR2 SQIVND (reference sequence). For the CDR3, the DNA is TGTGCCAGTAGTCCAACCCTCGGACACCCTGGAAACACCATATATTTT. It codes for CASSPTLGHPGNTIYF.

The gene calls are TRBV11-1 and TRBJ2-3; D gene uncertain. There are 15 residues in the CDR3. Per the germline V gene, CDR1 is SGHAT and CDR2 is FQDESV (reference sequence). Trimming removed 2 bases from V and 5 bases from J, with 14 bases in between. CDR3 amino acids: CASSLMATALDTQYF. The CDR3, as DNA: TGTGCCAGCAGCTTAATGGCCACAGCCCTAGATACGCAGTATTTT.

DNA for the CDR3: TGTGCCACAAGGGGGCTGGCTAATGAAAAACTGTTTTTT. Protein sequence: CATRGLANEKLFF. The chain uses TRBV11-2 and TRBJ1-4, with 7 bases identical to TRBD1. This CDR3 is built from 13 residues. Germline V gene lookup returns CDR1 SGHAT and CDR2 FQNNGV. V shed 10 bases, J shed 3 bases, and the junction held 5 bases outside the gene matches. Full variable domain (missing parts from reference TRBV11-2 and TRBJ1-4): EAGVAQSPRYKIIEKRQSVAFWCNPISGHATLYWYQQILGQGPKLLIQFQNNGVVDDSQLPKDRFSAERLKGVDSTLKIQPAKLEDSAVYLCATRGLANEKLFFGSGTQLSVL.

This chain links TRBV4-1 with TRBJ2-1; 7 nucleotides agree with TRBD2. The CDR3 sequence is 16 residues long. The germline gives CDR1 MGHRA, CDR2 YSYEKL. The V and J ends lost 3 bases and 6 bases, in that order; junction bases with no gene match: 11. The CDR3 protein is CASSHTSGDAFNEQFF. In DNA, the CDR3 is TGCGCCAGCAGCCACACCAGCGGGGACGCTTTCAATGAGCAGTTCTTC.

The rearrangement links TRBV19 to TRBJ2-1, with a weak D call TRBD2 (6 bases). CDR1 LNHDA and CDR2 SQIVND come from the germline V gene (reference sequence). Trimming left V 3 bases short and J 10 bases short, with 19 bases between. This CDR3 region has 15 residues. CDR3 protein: CASSMDASARGEQFF. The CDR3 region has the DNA TGTGCCAGTAGTATGGACGCTAGCGCCCGTGGGGAGCAGTTCTTC.

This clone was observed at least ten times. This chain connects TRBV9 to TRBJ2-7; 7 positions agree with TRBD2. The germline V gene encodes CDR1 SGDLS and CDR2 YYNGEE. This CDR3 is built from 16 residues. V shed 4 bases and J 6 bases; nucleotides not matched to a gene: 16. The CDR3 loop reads CASSLLAGVGVGEQYF. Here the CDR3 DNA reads TGTGCCAGCAGCTTACTTGCGGGAGTAGGGGTGGGCGAGCAGTACTTC.

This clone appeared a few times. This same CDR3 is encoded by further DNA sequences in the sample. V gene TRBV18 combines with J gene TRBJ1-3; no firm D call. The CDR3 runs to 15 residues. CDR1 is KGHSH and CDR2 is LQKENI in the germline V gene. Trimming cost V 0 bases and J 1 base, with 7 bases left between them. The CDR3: CASSPPVYSGNTIYF. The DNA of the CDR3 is TGTGCCAGCTCACCACCTGTGTATTCTGGAAACACCATATATTTT.

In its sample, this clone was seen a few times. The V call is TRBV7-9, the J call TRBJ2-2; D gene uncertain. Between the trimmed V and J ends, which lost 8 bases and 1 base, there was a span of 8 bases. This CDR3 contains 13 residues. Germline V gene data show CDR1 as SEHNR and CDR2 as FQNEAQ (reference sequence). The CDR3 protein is CASFKGNTGELFF. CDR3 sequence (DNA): TGTGCCAGCTTCAAGGGGAACACCGGGGAGCTGTTTTTT.

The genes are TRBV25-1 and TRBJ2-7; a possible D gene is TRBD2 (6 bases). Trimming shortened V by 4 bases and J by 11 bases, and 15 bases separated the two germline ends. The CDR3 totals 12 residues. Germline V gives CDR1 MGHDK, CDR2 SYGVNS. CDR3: CASSGGTDSEYF. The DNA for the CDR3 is TGTGCCAGCAGTGGGGGGACTGATTCAGAGTACTTC.